This record covers a single T cell receptor beta chain. Its antigen remains unidentified. One junction end does not reproduce the germline sequence, and a read error may be involved. Despite likely unrecorded immune exposures, the donors were nominally healthy at the time of sampling. This sample is drawn from a study of cytomegalovirus exposure and HLA in healthy donors. PCR used 60 Vbeta primers and 13 Jbeta primers. Method: immunoSEQ multiplex PCR; TCRdb's copy keeps in-frame clones and lacks some. The data show around 150,000 clones, nearly 80% seen once. Findings and caveats of the study: As a later analysis revealed, most CMV-associated TCR beta chains appeared HLA-restricted.

The CDR3 spans 15 residues. Germline loops: CDR1 SSHAT, CDR2 FNYEAQ (reference sequence). This clonotype was sampled from a woman in her 50s in good health and CMV-seropositive. Sequenced material: PBMCs. This chain uses TRBV7-7 with TRBJ2-1; either TRBD1 or TRBD2 may supply D (7 bases each). CDR3 nucleotides: TGTGCTAGCAGCTTAGGGGGCGGGAGAGTGAATGAGCAGTTCTTC. Translation: CASSLGGGRVNEQFF.